The clone carrying this TCR beta chain was seen only once. Assignments of participants to cohorts depended upon their own reported clinical history. This sample stems from a study of blood T cell repertoires in COVID-19. Across the whole study: Samples taken during acute and convalescent COVID-19 were collected in the United States, Italy and Spain.

TCRdb's table, derived via immunoSEQ multiplex PCR, lists solely in-frame clones and lacks some. The sample lists some 180,000 clones; about 85% were seen once. The ends were cut back, 0 bases at V and 5 bases at J, with 7 bases in the middle. The CDR3 is 13 residues long. The sequenced sample was PBMCs or T cells enriched from blood (not recorded which). The chain combines TRBV12-3 or TRBV12-4 with TRBJ1-2; D gene ambiguous. The sequence came from a man aged 35 to 55 who had recovered from COVID-19. In DNA, the CDR3 is TGTGCCAGCAGTTTAGCGCCACAGTATGGCTACACCTTC. Translated: CASSLAPQYGYTF.